Presented here are 29 T cell receptor beta chains from one specimen sequenced in a study of post-analysis software for immune sequencing data. Study observations and caveats: The five TRBV segments detected at higher frequency in patients than in controls included TRBV5-6, TRBV5-1 and TRBV20-1.

What these receptors recognize is not known. Carried by the TCR beta cDNA libraries were unique molecular identifiers. TCRdb reanalysed the PCR reads using MiXCR and keeps one entry per CDR3 protein. There are a few hundred thousand distinct CDR3 sequences in the sample; less than 35% occur only once, and about an eighth lies in the top ten. The sample was blood. The origin of the receptors is a girl aged 10 to 17 with multiple sclerosis.

Concerning this clonotype: Relative to the germline gene, one junction end is altered; a read error may explain this. The chain carries TRBV15 and TRBJ1-2; D ambiguous. Germline CDR1 LNHNV, CDR2 YYDKDF (reference sequence). The CDR3 contains 17 residues. The CDR3 bases are TGTGCCACCAGCAGAGACGGGGTGAGGGTTCGAGACTATGGCCACACCTTC. Its protein is CATSRDGVRVRDYGHTF. Using reference TRBV15 and TRBJ1-2 for the parts outside the CDR3, the full variable domain is DAMVIQNPRYQVTQFGKPVTLSCSQTLNHNVMYWYQQKSSQAPKLLFHYYDKDFNNEADTPDNFQSRRPNTSFCFLDIRSPGLGDTAMYLCATSRDGVRVRDYGHTFGSGTRLTVV.

The chain carries TRBV20-1 and TRBJ2-3; maybe TRBD2 (5 bases). Trimming pared 0 bases from V and 1 base from J, leaving 5 bases between. The CDR3 sequence is 13 residues long. Germline lookup yields CDR1 DFQATT and CDR2 SNEGSKA (reference sequence). CDR3 region: CSAREEGTDTQYF. The DNA for the CDR3 is TGCAGTGCTAGAGAGGAGGGCACAGATACGCAGTATTTT.

The chain joins TRBV13 to TRBJ2-7; D is unresolved. This CDR3 comprises 17 residues. V lost 5 bases to trimming and J lost 0 bases, with 20 bases between them. CDR1 is PRHDT, CDR2 FYEKMQ, per germline (reference sequence). In nucleotides, the CDR3 is TGTGCCAGCAGCCCTCTGAGCAGCTCCGCTAGCTCCTACGAGCAGTACTTC. It translates to CASSPLSSSASSYEQYF. Drawing the rest from reference TRBV13 and TRBJ2-7, the complete variable domain is AAGVIQSPRHLIKEKRETATLKCYPIPRHDTVYWYQQGPGQDPQFLISFYEKMQSDKGSIPDRFSAQQFSDYHSELNMSSLELGDSALYFCASSPLSSSASSYEQYFGPGTRLTVT.

The chain has TRBV10-3 and TRBJ1-1, with D possibly being TRBD1 (6 bases). V was pared by 2 bases and J by 4 bases, with 17 bases between. The CDR3 is 16 amino acids. CDR1 and CDR2 from the germline V gene are ENHRY and SYGVKD. The CDR3 coding sequence is TGTGCCATCAGTGAGCCACAGGGAGGGCGGAGCACTGAAGCTTTCTTT. Encoded protein: CAISEPQGGRSTEAFF.

The rearrangement joins TRBV27 to TRBJ1-2; D not certain. This CDR3 region has 14 residues. From germline, CDR1 is MNHEY and CDR2 SMNVEV (reference sequence). Trimming took 8 bases from V and 0 from J, leaving 13 bases between them. The CDR3 DNA reads TGTGCCAGCGCCCCCATCCCTTCTAACTATGGCTACACCTTC. It codes for CASAPIPSNYGYTF.

The rearrangement uses TRBV29-1 and TRBJ1-2; D gene uncertain. Germline V gene lookup returns CDR1 SQVTM and CDR2 ANQGSEA. The V gene lost 1 base and the J gene lost 4 bases, with 7 bases spanning the gap. The CDR3 covers 12 residues. CDR3 residues: CSVEGLSYGYTF. Here the CDR3 DNA reads TGCAGCGTTGAAGGATTGTCCTATGGCTACACCTTC. The variable domain in full, with the rest retrieved from reference TRBV29-1 and TRBJ1-2, is SAVISQKPSRDICQRGTSLTIQCQVDSQVTMMFWYRQQPGQSLTLIATANQGSEATYESGFVIDKFPISRPNLTFSTLTVSNMSPEDSSIYLCSVEGLSYGYTFGSGTRLTVV.

The J gene is TRBJ2-7, the V gene TRBV7-3; the D call may be TRBD1 or TRBD2 (5 bases each). The CDR3 contains 15 residues. Trimming cost V 1 base and J 0 bases, with 10 bases left between them. The germline CDR1 and CDR2 sequences are SGHTA and FQGTGA. Here the CDR3 reads CASSLRAGSSYEQYF. As DNA, the CDR3 is TGTGCCAGCAGCTTAAGGGCAGGGAGCTCCTACGAGCAGTACTTC.

This clonotype was counted a single time. The chain has TRBV7-9 and TRBJ2-3; 9 bases are a match to TRBD2. Germline V gene sequence: CDR1 SEHNR, CDR2 FQNEAQ (reference sequence). The ends lost 5 bases at V and 4 bases at J; junction bases unmatched: 4. CDR3 length: 14 amino acids. CDR3 DNA: TGTGCCAGCAGCCGGGGCGGGGGGGCAGATACGCAGTATTTT. As protein: CASSRGGGADTQYF.

The rearrangement links TRBV12-3 or TRBV12-4 to TRBJ1-1; no clear D gene. There are 13 residues in the CDR3. V lost 3 bases to trimming and J lost 6 bases, with 11 bases between them. The CDR3 protein is CASSFGQVAEAFF. In DNA, the CDR3 is TGTGCCAGCAGTTTTGGCCAGGTAGCTGAAGCTTTCTTT.

This chain links TRBV2 with TRBJ2-2, with D possibly TRBD1 on 5 matching bases. The length of the CDR3 is 15 residues. CDR1 and CDR2 from the germline V gene are SNHLY and FYNNEI. The ends were cut back, 4 bases at V and 2 bases at J, with 11 bases in the middle. The DNA of the CDR3 is TGTGCCAGCAGTGCCCGACAGTTTAACACCGGGGAGCTGTTTTTT. Its translation is CASSARQFNTGELFF.

This clonotype was observed a handful of times. The V gene is TRBV4-1, the J gene TRBJ2-7; no clear D. Germline V gene sequence: CDR1 MGHRA, CDR2 YSYEKL. V shed 5 bases and J shed 0 bases, with 14 bases lying between them. This CDR3 has 15 amino acids. Written as DNA, the CDR3 is TGCGCCAGCAGCTGGTACGGTTCGAGCTCCTACGAGCAGTACTTC. It specifies CASSWYGSSSYEQYF.

This clonotype is a singleton in its sample. The gene calls are TRBV5-1 and TRBJ2-7, with 9 positions matching TRBD1. This CDR3 spans 16 amino acids. CDR1 and CDR2 from the germline V gene are SGHRS and YFSETQ. The V segment lost 4 bases and the J segment 0 bases; nucleotides outside the gene matches: 8. The CDR3 DNA reads as TGCGCCAGCAGCCTCGGGACAGGGAGCAGCTCCTACGAGCAGTACTTC. Amino acids: CASSLGTGSSSYEQYF.

The genes are TRBV12-3 or TRBV12-4 and TRBJ2-4; D is tentatively TRBD1 or TRBD2 (7 bases each). V shed 7 bases and J shed 10 bases, with 23 bases lying between them. The CDR3 extends over 15 amino acids. The CDR3 is CASTRSGGGRLIQYF. The CDR3, as DNA: TGTGCCAGCACCCGTTCAGGGGGGGGTCGATTGATTCAGTACTTC.

The count of this clonotype is one. The V gene is TRBV13, the J gene TRBJ2-5, with D unclear. The CDR3 length is 13 residues. Germline V gene sequence: CDR1 PRHDT, CDR2 FYEKMQ (reference sequence). The V end lost 3 bases, the J end lost 2 bases, and 7 bases lay between the germline ends. DNA for the CDR3: TGTGCCAGCAGCTTTGAACAACAAGAGACCCAGTACTTC. It is translated as CASSFEQQETQYF.

The chain employs TRBV12-3 or TRBV12-4 and TRBJ2-5, with D tentatively TRBD2 (5 bases). Trimming left V 6 bases short and J 5 bases short, with 13 bases between. This CDR3 is built from 13 residues. Here the CDR3 DNA reads TGTGCCAGCAGAGGACGAGTAGCGGAGACCCAGTACTTC. This codes for CASRGRVAETQYF.

This clonotype was seen a handful of times. V is TRBV10-2 and J is TRBJ2-7; unclear D gene. V was trimmed by 0 bases and J by 4 bases, leaving 13 bases between them. The CDR3 runs to 15 residues. Germline CDR1 and CDR2: WSHSY and SAAADI. The CDR3, as DNA: TGCGCCAGCAGTGAGTCGGGGTCGCTTCGTTACGAGCAGTACTTC. Amino acids: CASSESGSLRYEQYF.

This chain connects TRBV27 to TRBJ2-6, with 9 bases that match TRBD1. This CDR3 has 16 amino acids. In germline, CDR1 is MNHEY, CDR2 SMNVEV (reference sequence). Trimming removed 7 bases from V and 2 bases from J; junction bases left unmatched: 6. CDR3 sequence (DNA): TGTGCCAGCATGATGACAGGGGGAGCTGGGGCCAACGTCCTGACTTTC. Protein product: CASMMTGGAGANVLTF. Using reference TRBV27 and TRBJ2-6 for the parts outside the CDR3, the full variable domain is EAQVTQNPRYLITVTGKKLTVTCSQNMNHEYMSWYRQDPGLGLRQIYYSMNVEVTDKGDVPEGYKVSRKEKRNFPLILESPSPNQTSLYFCASMMTGGAGANVLTFGAGSRLTVL.

This clonotype was seen a few times. V is TRBV20-1 and J is TRBJ1-2; D gene ambiguous. V was pared by 3 bases and J by 2 bases, with 10 bases between. This CDR3 has 13 amino acids. CDR1 and CDR2 (germline): DFQATT, SNEGSKA (reference sequence). The CDR3 DNA reads TGCAGTGCTAGGCTGAAGAGGAACTATGGCTACACCTTC. Protein: CSARLKRNYGYTF.

This clonotype was counted only a few times. This chain links TRBV7-8 with TRBJ1-4, with no clear D. V dropped 5 bases and J dropped 3 bases, with 19 bases sitting between them. Per the germline V gene, CDR1 is SGHVS and CDR2 is FQNEAQ. The CDR3 loop spans 17 amino acids. The CDR3 protein is CASSPYATAAANEKLFF. The CDR3 DNA reads as TGTGCCAGCAGCCCATATGCCACGGCAGCGGCTAATGAAAAACTGTTTTTT.

With regard to this clonotype: One junction end does not reproduce the germline sequence, and a read error may be involved. This rearrangement joins TRBV5-4 to TRBJ1-2; D ambiguous. CDR3 length equals 14 residues. Germline V lookup: CDR1 SGHNT, CDR2 YYREEE (reference sequence). The CDR3 DNA follows: TGTACCAGCAGCTTGGCCTTGAGGTTCGAGGGCTACACCTTC. It encodes CTSSLALRFEGYTF.

The chain has TRBV7-4 and TRBJ2-7, with 16 bases lining up with TRBD2. CDR1 and CDR2 (germline): SGHVT, SQSDAQ. The trim removed 11 bases at V and 1 base at J, leaving 14 bases unmatched. This CDR3 is 18 amino acids long. The CDR3 nucleotides are TGTGCCCGCCTTCGGGGGACTAGCGGGGGGGCGACTTCCTACGAGCAGTACTTC. Its protein is CARLRGTSGGATSYEQYF.

The chain joins TRBV7-3 to TRBJ2-1; no definite D call. Germline V gives CDR1 SGHTA, CDR2 FQGTGA. Trimming removed 2 bases at V and 9 bases at J, with 14 bases between. CDR3 length: 14 residues. In nucleotides, the CDR3 is TGTGCCAGCAGCTTAGAGATAGGGTTAGGTGAGCAGTTCTTC. The encoded protein is CASSLEIGLGEQFF.

Only a few counts were recorded for this clonotype. The gene calls are TRBV5-1 and TRBJ2-3; D gene ambiguous. V lost 1 base, J lost 0 bases, and 12 bases lay in between. The germline gives CDR1 SGHRS, CDR2 YFSETQ. This CDR3 spans 16 amino acids. The DNA for the CDR3 is TGCGCCAGCAGCTTGCCAGACCTGCCTAGCACAGATACGCAGTATTTT. This translates into CASSLPDLPSTDTQYF. Full variable domain (remainder filled in from reference TRBV5-1 and TRBJ2-3): KAGVTQTPRYLIKTRGQQVTLSCSPISGHRSVSWYQQTPGQGLQFLFEYFSETQRNKGNFPGRFSGRQFSNSRSEMNVSTLELGDSALYLCASSLPDLPSTDTQYFGPGTRLTVL.

This clonotype was observed a handful of times. The gene calls are TRBV12-3 or TRBV12-4 and TRBJ2-4; maybe TRBD2 (7 bases). V lost 5 bases to trimming and J lost 2 bases, with 10 bases between them. The CDR3 length is 14 residues. Written as DNA, the CDR3 is TGTGCCAGCAGTGAGGGGGGGACCAAAAACATTCAGTACTTC. It translates to CASSEGGTKNIQYF.

This clonotype was recorded once. V and J are TRBV7-8 and TRBJ2-5, with a possible D match to TRBD2 (6 bases). CDR3 size: 14 residues. The V and J ends lost 5 bases and 3 bases respectively, with 13 bases between them. Germline V gene sequence: CDR1 SGHVS, CDR2 FQNEAQ. This CDR3 is CASSLEGLEETQYF. DNA of the CDR3: TGTGCCAGCAGCCTGGAGGGACTTGAAGAGACCCAGTACTTC.

J is TRBJ1-2 and V is TRBV7-9; TRBD1 is a possible D gene (5 bases). From germline, CDR1 is SEHNR and CDR2 FQNEAQ (reference sequence). This CDR3 has 15 residues. Trimming shortened V by 7 bases and J by 1 base, and 16 bases separated the two germline ends. The CDR3 coding sequence is TGTGCCAGCAATAGAGGGGACGGCCATAACTATGGCTACACCTTC. This codes for CASNRGDGHNYGYTF.

This clonotype was picked up a small number of times. The chain couples TRBV7-9 to TRBJ2-2, with D possibly matching TRBD2 (6 bases). The germline V and J ends were trimmed by 6 bases and 5 bases, with 16 bases remaining between them. The CDR3 spans 15 residues. Germline V gene sequence: CDR1 SEHNR, CDR2 FQNEAQ (reference sequence). The CDR3 nucleotides read TGTGCCAGCAGATGGGCGGGGCCGATTACCGGGGAGCTGTTTTTT. Amino acids: CASRWAGPITGELFF. Filled out from reference TRBV7-9 and TRBJ2-2, the complete variable domain reads DTGVSQNPRHKITKRGQNVTFRCDPISEHNRLYWYRQTLGQGPEFLTYFQNEAQLEKSRLLSDRFSAERPKGSFSTLEIQRTEQGDSAMYLCASRWAGPITGELFFGEGSRLTVL.

The chain recombines TRBV5-1 with TRBJ2-7, with 8 bases that match TRBD1. The better agreement between TRBJ2-5 and the DNA end casts doubt on the J call. Germline loops: CDR1 SGHRS, CDR2 YFSETQ. CDR3 length equals 16 residues. CDR3: CASSQGQAAEGETQYF. CDR3 sequence (DNA): TGCGCCAGCAGCCAGGGACAGGCGGCGGAGGGAGAGACCCAGTACTTC.

The chain uses TRBV3-1 and TRBJ1-1; no definite D call. V was trimmed by 4 bases and J by 1 base, leaving 7 bases between them. Germline V CDR1 and CDR2: LGHDT, YNNKEL (reference sequence). This CDR3 comprises 13 residues. CDR3 residues: CASSLQKNTEAFF. The CDR3 coding sequence is TGTGCCAGCAGCCTACAGAAGAACACTGAAGCTTTCTTT.